This entry describes one TCR beta chain. The record originates from a study of CD8 T cells in Susac syndrome. Study overall: Blood was drawn from Susac syndrome patients while they were therapy-naive, on corticosteroids, or on intravenous immunoglobulin alone.

Roughly 0.45 to 1 ug RNA was reverse transcribed with random hexamers. One entry per CDR3 protein, called by TCRdb with MiXCR from the immunoSEQ multiplex PCR reads. This sample has roughly 200,000 distinct CDR3 sequences, with roughly 94% found just once. The J segment lost 0 bases and the V segment lost 3 bases, leaving 4 bases of the junction unmatched. The CDR3 runs to 14 residues. Per the germline V gene, CDR1 is DFQATT and CDR2 is SNEGSKA (reference sequence). Sequences were obtained from CD4+ T cells from PBMCs. The receptor's source is a human donor with Susac syndrome. This chain connects TRBV20-1 to TRBJ1-1; 7 bases match TRBD1. CDR3 sequence (DNA): TGCAGTGCTAGTCGGGACAGAGTGAACACTGAAGCTTTCTTT. Its protein product is CSASRDRVNTEAFF.